Following are 14 T cell receptor beta chains from one sample sequenced in a study of cytomegalovirus exposure and HLA in healthy donors. With 60 Vbeta and 13 Jbeta primers, the PCR was carried out. The protocol was immunoSEQ multiplex PCR, while the TCRdb copy is restricted to in-frame clones and leaves out a portion. The table has around 130,000 clones, approximately 80% seen once. Sequencing was performed on PBMCs. The receptors shown here come from a middle-aged man in good health and CMV-seronegative.

The J gene is TRBJ2-7, the V gene TRBV7-2; the D gene is possibly TRBD1 (6 bases). Trimming shortened V by 2 bases and J by 2 bases, and 10 bases separated the two germline ends. The length of the CDR3 is 14 residues. Germline assignment: CDR1 SGHTA and CDR2 FQGNSA. The CDR3 region is CASSLMRTAYEQYF. The CDR3 coding sequence is TGTGCCAGCAGCTTAATGCGGACAGCCTACGAGCAGTACTTC.

This chain's CDR3 is CASSPRGTSGSYEQYF. The CDR3 DNA sequence: TGTGCCAGCAGTCCTAGGGGGACTAGCGGGAGCTACGAGCAGTACTTC. The chain is built from TRBV28 and TRBJ2-7, with TRBD2 identical over 14 bases. The CDR3 extends over 16 amino acids. The germline V gene has CDR1 MDHEN and CDR2 SYDVKM. V was clipped by 5 bases and J by 3 bases; unmatched bases: 6. Complete variable domain (other parts from reference TRBV28 and TRBJ2-7): DVKVTQSSRYLVKRTGEKVFLECVQDMDHENMFWYRQDPGLGLRLIYFSYDVKMKEKGDIPEGYSVSREKKERFSLILESASTNQTSMYLCASSPRGTSGSYEQYFGPGTRLTVT.

This clone was counted a few times. DNA of the CDR3: TGTGCCAGCAGCTTAGGAGGTGCAGACTTCTACGAGCAGTACTTC. The encoded protein is CASSLGGADFYEQYF. The genes are TRBV11-1 and TRBJ2-7; D remains unclear. CDR1 SGHAT and CDR2 FQDESV come from the germline V gene (reference sequence). This CDR3 spans 15 amino acids. Trimming left V 1 base short and J 3 bases short, with 13 bases between.

The gene calls are TRBV7-9 and TRBJ2-5; D not certain. The CDR3 consists of 12 residues. Trimming removed 3 bases at V and 5 bases at J, with 7 bases between. The germline V gene has CDR1 SEHNR and CDR2 FQNEAQ (reference sequence). The CDR3 region is CASSFQWETQYF. In DNA form, the CDR3 reads TGTGCCAGCAGCTTTCAGTGGGAGACCCAGTACTTC.

This chain connects TRBV4-1 to TRBJ1-1, with TRBD1 matching over 7 bases. The CDR3 is made up of 14 amino acids. Germline V lookup: CDR1 MGHRA, CDR2 YSYEKL. The V and J ends lost 4 bases and 1 base, in that order; junction bases with no gene match: 3. The CDR3 region is CASSPGDRNTEAFF. In DNA form, the CDR3 reads TGCGCCAGCAGCCCCGGGGACAGGAACACTGAAGCTTTCTTT.

The chain combines TRBV5-8 with TRBJ2-1; TRBD2 aligns across 12 bases. The trim removed 4 bases at V and 7 bases at J, leaving 6 bases unmatched. The CDR3 sequence is 15 residues long. Germline lookup yields CDR1 SGHTS and CDR2 YDEGEE. The CDR3, as DNA: TGTGCCAGCAGCCCCCAGACTAGCGGGAGAAATGAGCAGTTCTTC. Amino acids: CASSPQTSGRNEQFF.

This chain joins TRBV30 and TRBJ2-5; perhaps TRBD1 as D (5 bases). In germline, CDR1 is GTSNPN, CDR2 SVGIG (reference sequence). The germline V and J ends were trimmed by 2 bases and 9 bases, with 13 bases remaining between them. This CDR3 is built from 12 residues. CDR3 nucleotide sequence: TGTGCCTGGAGTCCCTCGCTGGGGCCCCAGTACTTC. It codes for CAWSPSLGPQYF.

The genes are TRBV5-1 and TRBJ2-6; a weak D match, TRBD1 (6 bases). The germline CDR1 and CDR2 sequences are SGHRS and YFSETQ. The CDR3 is 13 residues long. V was clipped by 4 bases and J by 11 bases, with 13 bases between them. CDR3 protein: CASSEGRGYVLTF. As DNA, the CDR3 is TGCGCCAGCAGCGAGGGTAGGGGGTACGTCCTGACTTTC.

This chain connects TRBV27 to TRBJ2-7, with 12 nucleotides matching TRBD2. Germline loops: CDR1 MNHEY, CDR2 SMNVEV (reference sequence). V dropped 5 bases and J dropped 6; count of bases not matched to a gene: 8. There are 15 residues in the CDR3. In DNA form, the CDR3 reads TGTGCCAGCAGTCCACGACTAGCGGGAGTTTTCGAGCAGTACTTC. It yields the protein CASSPRLAGVFEQYF.

The chain couples TRBV11-3 to TRBJ2-1, with D uncertain. Germline V gene data show CDR1 as SGHNT and CDR2 as YENEEA. The CDR3 contains 14 residues. The V end lost 7 bases, the J end lost 0 bases, and 10 bases lay between the germline ends. The CDR3 DNA is TGTGCCAGCACCATCACGGGCTCCTACAATGAGCAGTTCTTC. It translates to CASTITGSYNEQFF.

The chain couples TRBV7-9 to TRBJ2-1; possibly TRBD2 for D (5 bases). Germline CDR1 reads SEHNR; CDR2 reads FQNEAQ (reference sequence). Trimming pared 3 bases from V and 8 bases from J, leaving 11 bases between. CDR3 length: 13 amino acids. The CDR3 bases are TGTGCCAGCAGCTTTTCTGACGGGGATGAGCAGTTCTTC. Amino acid sequence: CASSFSDGDEQFF. Looking up the rest from reference TRBV7-9 and TRBJ2-1 gives the full variable domain: DTGVSQNPRHKITKRGQNVTFRCDPISEHNRLYWYRQTLGQGPEFLTYFQNEAQLEKSRLLSDRFSAERPKGSFSTLEIQRTEQGDSAMYLCASSFSDGDEQFFGPGTRLTVL.

CDR3 bases: TGTGCCAGCAGCTTTCGGGGAGGTAACACCGGGGAGCTGTTTTTT. Translation gives CASSFRGGNTGELFF. V is TRBV11-1 and J is TRBJ2-2; D might be TRBD2 (6 bases). The CDR3 is 15 amino acids. The germline gives CDR1 SGHAT, CDR2 FQDESV (reference sequence). V was trimmed by 3 bases and J by 2 bases, leaving 10 bases between them.

The CDR3: CASSDWASGRSYNEQFF. Here the CDR3 DNA reads TGCGCCAGCAGTGATTGGGCTAGCGGACGCTCCTACAATGAGCAGTTCTTC. The chain combines TRBV10-2 with TRBJ2-1; 7 bases match TRBD2. The CDR3 extends over 17 amino acids. Trimming cost V 3 bases and J 0 bases; bases outside gene matches: 8. Germline assignment: CDR1 WSHSY and CDR2 SAAADI.

V and J are TRBV5-1 and TRBJ1-1, with unresolved D. V was pared by 0 bases and J by 5 bases, with 11 bases between. Germline lookup yields CDR1 SGHRS and CDR2 YFSETQ. The CDR3 is 14 residues long. CDR3 DNA sequence: TGCGCCAGCAGCTTGGAACCAGTAAGTACTGAAGCTTTCTTT. This codes for CASSLEPVSTEAFF.